One and the same sample provided the 29 T cell receptor beta chains below, sequenced in a study of CXCR3-negative and CXCR3-positive naive CD8 T cells. Their recognized antigens are unknown. Study observations and caveats: Researchers report that CXCR3-positive naive cells carry more hydrophobic TRB CDR3s than CXCR3-negative naive cells.

Carrying UMI labels, the TRB cDNA libraries were prepared through 5' RACE. Using the 5' RACE reads, TCRdb records one entry per CDR3 protein without DNA. The sample table sets out thousands of distinct CDR3 sequences. Sequenced sample: naive CXCR3+ CD8+ T cells from blood. This sample's subset: CD45RO-CCR7+CD27+CD95- naive CD8+ T cells expressing CXCR3 (TNR3+). These TCRs come from a human donor in good health. Some clones in this sample may be carry-over from other donors' samples.

Measured by frequency, this clonotype is medium-sized. Here the CDR3 reads CASSPQTGYNGYTF. The V and J genes are TRBV7-9 and TRBJ1-2; checking the TCRdb D call of TRBD1 is not possible without DNA. The germline gives CDR1 SEHNR, CDR2 FQNEAQ (reference sequence). This CDR3 is built from 14 residues.

The chain uses TRBV29-1 and TRBJ1-2; TCRdb calls TRBD1, which cannot be checked without DNA. Per the germline V gene, CDR1 is SQVTM and CDR2 is ANQGSEA. This CDR3 has 16 residues. The CDR3 sequence: CSAQMGQGGPNYGYTF.

This rearrangement joins TRBV7-9 to TRBJ1-1. The CDR3 covers 13 residues. The germline CDR1 and CDR2 sequences are SEHNR and FQNEAQ (reference sequence). The CDR3 loop reads CASSLGPATEAFF.

This clonotype shows up as medium-sized by frequency. The chain joins TRBV6-1 to TRBJ2-1. This CDR3 is built from 12 residues. Germline CDR1 reads MNHNS; CDR2 reads SASEGT. The chain's CDR3 is CASSLADNEQFF.

In terms of frequency, this clonotype is medium-sized. This rearrangement joins TRBV2 to TRBJ1-1; TCRdb selects TRBD1, and the lack of DNA leaves this call unchecked. The CDR3 runs to 13 residues. Germline assignment: CDR1 SNHLY and CDR2 FYNNEI. The CDR3 region is CASRDRGSTEAFF. Drawing the rest from reference TRBV2 and TRBJ1-1, the complete variable domain is EPEVTQTPSHQVTQMGQEVILRCVPISNHLYFYWYRQILGQKVEFLVSFYNNEISEKSEIFDDQFSVERPDGSNFTLKIRSTKLEDSAMYFCASRDRGSTEAFFGQGTRLTVV.

This clonotype is medium-sized by frequency. The chain links TRBV20-1 to TRBJ2-1; TCRdb reports TRBD2, a call that lacks DNA to check it against. Germline CDR1 DFQATT, CDR2 SNEGSKA (reference sequence). The CDR3 length is 17 residues. This chain's CDR3 is CSARDEEDLPSYNEQFF.

This chain connects TRBV2 to TRBJ1-3. The CDR3 is 16 amino acids. Germline V lookup: CDR1 SNHLY, CDR2 FYNNEI. The CDR3 spells CASSADGSFSGNTIYF.

Measured by frequency, this clonotype is medium-sized. The chain recombines TRBV28 with TRBJ1-2; TCRdb reports TRBD1, a call that lacks DNA to check it against. CDR3 length: 17 amino acids. Germline V CDR1 and CDR2: MDHEN, SYDVKM. CDR3 amino acids: CASSLSQGQGSNYGYTF.

The J gene is TRBJ2-4, the V gene TRBV20-1. CDR1 is DFQATT and CDR2 is SNEGSKA in the germline V gene (reference sequence). The length of the CDR3 is 16 residues. CDR3 loop: CSARDVGTVAKNIQYF.

This chain links TRBV29-1 with TRBJ1-4; TCRdb's assignment of TRBD1 cannot be checked, as there is no DNA. The CDR3 is 12 amino acids. Germline V gene sequence: CDR1 SQVTM, CDR2 ANQGSEA. This CDR3 reads CSALQRGGKLFF.

Considering frequency, this clonotype is medium-sized. V usage is TRBV12-3 or TRBV12-4 and J usage is TRBJ2-3; the TCRdb call, TRBD1, lacks DNA for checking. This CDR3 region has 15 residues. This chain's CDR3 is CASSLAGGPQDTQYF.

The chain carries TRBV18 and TRBJ2-7. The germline gives CDR1 KGHSH, CDR2 LQKENI. The CDR3 totals 14 residues. CDR3 amino acids: CASSPGSAVYEQYF.

J is TRBJ1-1 and V is TRBV5-1. The V gene's germline CDR1 is SGHRS and CDR2 YFSETQ. The CDR3 has 14 amino acids. CDR3 residues: CASSLGDEDPEAFF.

This chain uses TRBV30 with TRBJ2-1; TCRdb returns TRBD1, unconfirmable since there is no DNA. The germline V gene has CDR1 GTSNPN and CDR2 SVGIG (reference sequence). This CDR3 is 13 amino acids long. CDR3: CAWQGTSVNEQLF.

This clonotype is medium-sized (0.01 to 0.1%) by frequency. The V call is TRBV20-1, the J call TRBJ2-1; the TRBD2 assignment by TCRdb is unverifiable without DNA. In germline, CDR1 is DFQATT, CDR2 SNEGSKA (reference sequence). The CDR3 runs to 14 residues. The CDR3 is CSPELAGGHGEQFF.

This clonotype is identified as medium-sized (0.01 to 0.1%) from frequency. The chain links TRBV7-2 to TRBJ2-3. Germline lookup yields CDR1 SGHTA and CDR2 FQGNSA. This CDR3 comprises 12 residues. The CDR3: CASSASTDTQYF.

The rearrangement links TRBV19 to TRBJ1-1. The CDR3 has 13 residues. In germline, CDR1 is LNHDA, CDR2 SQIVND (reference sequence). The CDR3 reads CASSSDLRTEAFF.

J is TRBJ1-1 and V is TRBV4-1; TCRdb's D call, TRBD1, is unchecked because there is no DNA. Germline CDR1 is MGHRA and CDR2 is YSYEKL. The CDR3 length is 14 residues. The CDR3: CASSLDRDSLHTFF.

This clonotype is medium-sized by frequency. The chain combines TRBV20-1 with TRBJ1-1. Germline V gene lookup returns CDR1 DFQATT and CDR2 SNEGSKA (reference sequence). The CDR3 covers 14 residues. The CDR3 reads CSAPRLDGNTEAFF.

The chain joins TRBV20-1 to TRBJ2-1; TCRdb's D call, TRBD2, is unchecked because there is no DNA. The CDR3 runs 17 residues. Germline-derived CDR1 and CDR2 are DFQATT and SNEGSKA (reference sequence). CDR3 protein: CSARPGLAGLLYNEQFF.

This clonotype registers medium-sized by frequency. The rearrangement uses TRBV20-1 and TRBJ1-1; without DNA, the TCRdb call of TRBD1 cannot be checked. Germline assignment: CDR1 DFQATT and CDR2 SNEGSKA (reference sequence). There are 15 residues in the CDR3. This chain's CDR3 is CSAVGQGYSNTEAFF.

This clonotype is deemed medium-sized by its frequency. This chain uses TRBV29-1 with TRBJ1-1; TCRdb's D call, TRBD1, is unchecked because there is no DNA. Per the germline V gene, CDR1 is SQVTM and CDR2 is ANQGSEA. CDR3 length: 11 amino acids. The CDR3 is CSVTQGAEAFF.

By frequency, this clonotype is medium-sized. The rearrangement uses TRBV2 and TRBJ2-5. Germline CDR1 SNHLY, CDR2 FYNNEI. This CDR3 has 12 amino acids. CDR3: CASSVPEETQYF.

This sequence joins TRBV7-2 and TRBJ2-5. This CDR3 is 14 amino acids long. Germline CDR1 SGHTA, CDR2 FQGNSA. CDR3: CASSLAGIQETQYF.

This clonotype is medium-sized by frequency. The chain links TRBV29-1 to TRBJ2-1. From germline, CDR1 is SQVTM and CDR2 ANQGSEA. This CDR3 is 11 amino acids long. The CDR3 sequence: CSVEVHNEQFF.

The chain combines TRBV21-1 with TRBJ2-7; checking the TCRdb D call of TRBD2 is not possible without DNA. TRBV21-1 constitutes a pseudogene. The CDR3 runs to 16 residues. CDR3 residues: CASSKGTSGPSHEQYF.

The CDR3 is CASRGLPTYEQYF. The rearrangement joins TRBV6-1 to TRBJ2-7; checking the TCRdb D call of TRBD2 is not possible without DNA. Germline V gene sequence: CDR1 MNHNS, CDR2 SASEGT. CDR3 length equals 13 residues.

In terms of frequency, this clonotype is medium-sized. This sequence joins TRBV14 and TRBJ1-2; TCRdb names TRBD1, which stays unverified in the absence of DNA. This CDR3 is 15 amino acids long. CDR1 SGHDN and CDR2 FVKESK come from the germline V gene. CDR3 protein: CASSRDRGLIYGYTF.

This chain joins TRBV29-1 and TRBJ2-1; lacking DNA, the TRBD2 call made by TCRdb goes unchecked. Per germline, CDR1 SQVTM and CDR2 ANQGSEA. This CDR3 spans 13 amino acids. This chain's CDR3 is CSVALAGYNEQFF.